The 4 T cell receptor beta chains in this list originate from one sample, sequenced in a study of beta chain features in type 1 diabetes. The antigens for these receptors are not known. Points from the study as a whole: All four CD4+ subsets of Type 1 diabetes patients contained TCRB CDR3s that were moderately but significantly shorter.

cDNA synthesis used the whole RNA isolate, giving expressed TCRB sequences. This table comes from immunoSEQ multiplex PCR, and its TCRdb copy is limited to in-frame clones, with some not included. The table includes some 330,000 clones, roughly 12% detected once. Source material: naive CD4+ T cells from blood. The source of these receptors is a woman under 30 with type 1 diabetes.

The chain is built from TRBV7-2 and TRBJ2-6, with D maybe TRBD1 (5 bases). CDR1 is SGHTA, CDR2 FQGNSA, per germline. The CDR3 has 14 amino acids. Trimming pared 5 bases from V and 2 bases from J, leaving 7 bases between. The CDR3 bases are TGTGCCAGCAGCGAGACAGCTGGGGCCAACGTCCTGACTTTC. Translating gives CASSETAGANVLTF.

V gene TRBV4-1 combines with J gene TRBJ2-5; 8 nucleotides agree with TRBD2. Germline CDR1 MGHRA, CDR2 YSYEKL. The CDR3 spans 16 residues. J was trimmed by 1 base and V by 0 bases; bases with no gene match: 4. CDR3 DNA sequence: TGCGCCAGCAGCCAAGAAGGTAGCGGGATCCAAGAGACCCAGTACTTC. Residues: CASSQEGSGIQETQYF.

V and J are TRBV4-3 and TRBJ2-7, with 8 positions matching TRBD1. This CDR3 has 15 amino acids. Germline V lookup: CDR1 LGHNA, CDR2 YSLEER. Trimming cost V 5 bases and J 3 bases; bases outside gene matches: 9. The CDR3 DNA is TGCGCCAGCAGCAGAGACGGGACAGGCGTCTACGAGCAGTACTTC. Residues: CASSRDGTGVYEQYF.

The chain uses TRBV7-2 and TRBJ1-4; 9 bases fit TRBD1. This CDR3 comprises 18 residues. Trimming cost V 5 bases and J 0 bases; bases outside gene matches: 10. CDR1 is SGHTA and CDR2 is FQGNSA in the germline V gene. Here the CDR3 reads CASSLSLGQGATNEKLFF. The CDR3 DNA follows: TGTGCCAGCAGCCTATCTCTGGGACAGGGAGCAACTAATGAAAAACTGTTTTTT.